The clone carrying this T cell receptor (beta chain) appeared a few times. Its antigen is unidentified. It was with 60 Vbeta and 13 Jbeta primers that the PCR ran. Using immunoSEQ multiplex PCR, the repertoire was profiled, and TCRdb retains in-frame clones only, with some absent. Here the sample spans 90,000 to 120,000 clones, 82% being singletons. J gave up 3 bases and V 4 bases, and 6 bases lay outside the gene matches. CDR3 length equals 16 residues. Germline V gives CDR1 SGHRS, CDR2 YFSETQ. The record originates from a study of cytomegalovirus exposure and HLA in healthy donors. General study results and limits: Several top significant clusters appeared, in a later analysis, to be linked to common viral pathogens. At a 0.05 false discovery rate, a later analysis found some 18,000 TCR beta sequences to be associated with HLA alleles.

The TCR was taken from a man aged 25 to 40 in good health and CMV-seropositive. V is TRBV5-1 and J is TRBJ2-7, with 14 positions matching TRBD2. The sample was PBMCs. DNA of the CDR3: TGCGCCAGCAGCAGGGGACTAGCGGGAGAAAGCTACGAGCAGTACTTC. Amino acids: CASSRGLAGESYEQYF.